This is a list of T cell receptor beta chains from one sample in a study of cytomegalovirus exposure and HLA in healthy donors. TCRdb keeps only in-frame clones here, not all; method: immunoSEQ multiplex PCR. In the table there are roughly 50,000 clones, around 90% of which are singletons. The sample comprised PBMCs. The source is a man aged 18 to 29 in good health and CMV-seronegative. CDR3s include the opening cysteine and the closing phenylalanine or tryptophan. Fields, in order: J gene, clone size, D gene, V gene, CDR3 protein, CDR3 DNA. A D gene is named only where the DNA matches it firmly. The listing skips clone size in some rows; elsewhere it reads once, few, many or a size class.

j_gene: TRBJ1-1; abundance: NA; d_gene: NA; v_gene: TRBV28; CDR3aa: CASSLIGRGDTEAFF; CDR3nt: TGTGCCAGCAGTTTAATAGGCAGGGGCGACACTGAAGCTTTCTTT
j_gene: TRBJ2-7; abundance: NA; d_gene: TRBD2; v_gene: TRBV6-1; CDR3aa: CASSGAGGGIYEQYF; CDR3nt: TGTGCCAGCAGTGGAGCGGGAGGAGGTATCTACGAGCAGTACTTC
j_gene: TRBJ2-5; abundance: NA; d_gene: TRBD2; v_gene: TRBV9; CDR3aa: CASSVAGGPGGTQYF; CDR3nt: TGTGCCAGCAGCGTAGCGGGAGGGCCCGGGGGGACCCAGTACTTC
j_gene: TRBJ2-7; abundance: NA; d_gene: TRBD1; v_gene: TRBV7-2; CDR3aa: CASSPDRAPREQYF; CDR3nt: TGTGCCAGCAGCCCCGACAGGGCCCCTAGGGAGCAGTACTTC
j_gene: TRBJ1-2; abundance: few; d_gene: TRBD1; v_gene: TRBV5-5; CDR3aa: CASSWGQGSYGYTF; CDR3nt: TGTGCCAGCAGCTGGGGACAGGGGAGCTATGGCTACACCTTC
j_gene: TRBJ2-3; abundance: NA; d_gene: NA; v_gene: TRBV6-5; CDR3aa: CASRRGTDTQYF; CDR3nt: TGTGCCAGCAGACGGGGAACAGATACGCAGTATTTT
j_gene: TRBJ1-5; abundance: few; d_gene: NA; v_gene: TRBV7-2; CDR3aa: CASSSRTDQPQHF; CDR3nt: TGTGCCAGCAGCTCTCGGACAGATCAGCCCCAGCATTTT
j_gene: TRBJ1-3; abundance: NA; d_gene: NA; v_gene: TRBV4-2; CDR3aa: CASSQDLRSSGNTIYF; CDR3nt: TGTGCCAGCAGCCAAGATTTAAGGAGCTCTGGAAACACCATATATTTT
j_gene: TRBJ2-7; abundance: few; d_gene: NA; v_gene: TRBV29-1; CDR3aa: CSVVEGVNYEQYF; CDR3nt: TGCAGCGTTGTCGAGGGGGTGAACTACGAGCAGTACTTC
j_gene: TRBJ2-5; abundance: NA; d_gene: NA; v_gene: TRBV19; CDR3aa: CASSMGAGGGETQYF; CDR3nt: TGTGCCAGTAGTATGGGAGCCGGAGGTGGGGAGACCCAGTACTTC
j_gene: TRBJ2-1; abundance: once; d_gene: TRBD1; v_gene: TRBV7-2; CDR3aa: CASSLSPGQGANEQFF; CDR3nt: TGTGCCAGCAGCTTAAGTCCGGGACAGGGGGCCAATGAGCAGTTCTTC
j_gene: TRBJ1-3; abundance: NA; d_gene: NA; v_gene: TRBV7-6; CDR3aa: CASSQANTIYF; CDR3nt: TGTGCCAGCAGCCAGGCTAACACCATATATTTT
j_gene: TRBJ2-3; abundance: few; d_gene: NA; v_gene: TRBV6-4; CDR3aa: CASSDRGSTDTQYF; CDR3nt: TGTGCCAGCAGTGACAGGGGGAGCACAGATACGCAGTATTTT
j_gene: TRBJ2-5; abundance: NA; d_gene: TRBD2; v_gene: TRBV4-1; CDR3aa: CASSQSGGGQETQYF; CDR3nt: TGCGCCAGCAGCCAAAGTGGGGGGGGGCAAGAGACCCAGTACTTC
j_gene: TRBJ2-5; abundance: once; d_gene: NA; v_gene: TRBV20-1; CDR3aa: CSASGQETQYF; CDR3nt: TGCAGTGCTAGCGGCCAAGAGACCCAGTACTTC
j_gene: TRBJ1-2; abundance: NA; d_gene: NA; v_gene: TRBV29-1; CDR3aa: CSVTTSSGAYGYTF; CDR3nt: TGCAGCGTTACTACATCGTCAGGGGCCTATGGCTACACCTTC
j_gene: TRBJ2-1; abundance: NA; d_gene: TRBD2; v_gene: TRBV27; CDR3aa: CASSLKAGVQNEQFF; CDR3nt: TGTGCCAGCAGTTTAAAAGCGGGAGTACAAAATGAGCAGTTCTTC
j_gene: TRBJ1-5; abundance: NA; d_gene: NA; v_gene: TRBV30; CDR3aa: CAWSVRGQSDQPQHF; CDR3nt: TGTGCCTGGAGTGTACGAGGTCAGAGTGATCAGCCCCAGCATTTT
j_gene: TRBJ1-1; abundance: NA; d_gene: NA; v_gene: TRBV20-1; CDR3aa: CSAAGAFF; CDR3nt: TGCAGTGCTGCCGGAGCTTTCTTT
j_gene: TRBJ2-1; abundance: once; d_gene: TRBD2; v_gene: TRBV27; CDR3aa: CASSLGTSGLEQFF; CDR3nt: TGTGCCAGCAGTCTTGGGACTAGCGGGCTTGAGCAGTTCTTC
j_gene: TRBJ1-4; abundance: NA; d_gene: TRBD1; v_gene: TRBV15; CDR3aa: CATSRGGGTGTVNEKLFF; CDR3nt: TGTGCCACCAGCAGAGGAGGGGGAACTGGGACAGTTAATGAAAAACTGTTTTTT
j_gene: TRBJ1-1; abundance: NA; d_gene: TRBD1; v_gene: TRBV4-1; CDR3aa: CASSQVWDRGSPDTEAFF; CDR3nt: TGCGCCAGCAGCCAAGTTTGGGACAGGGGGTCCCCGGACACTGAAGCTTTCTTT
j_gene: TRBJ2-1; abundance: NA; d_gene: NA; v_gene: TRBV5-4; CDR3aa: CASSYGQNYNEQFF; CDR3nt: TGTGCCAGCAGTTATGGACAAAACTACAATGAGCAGTTCTTC
j_gene: TRBJ2-2; abundance: NA; d_gene: TRBD2; v_gene: TRBV6-5; CDR3aa: CASSYAWAGGTGELFF; CDR3nt: TGTGCCAGCAGTTACGCTTGGGCGGGAGGGACCGGGGAGCTGTTTTTT
j_gene: TRBJ2-3; abundance: once; d_gene: TRBD2; v_gene: TRBV2; CDR3aa: CASSELAGNTQYF; CDR3nt: TGTGCCAGCAGTGAACTAGCGGGGAATACGCAGTATTTT
j_gene: TRBJ2-7; abundance: NA; d_gene: NA; v_gene: TRBV4-1; CDR3aa: CASSQVGSGKGEQYF; CDR3nt: TGCGCCAGCAGCCAAGTTGGGTCAGGGAAAGGCGAGCAGTACTTC
j_gene: TRBJ2-7; abundance: NA; d_gene: NA; v_gene: TRBV19; CDR3aa: CASRARSSYEQYF; CDR3nt: TGTGCCAGTAGGGCCCGCAGCTCCTACGAGCAGTACTTC